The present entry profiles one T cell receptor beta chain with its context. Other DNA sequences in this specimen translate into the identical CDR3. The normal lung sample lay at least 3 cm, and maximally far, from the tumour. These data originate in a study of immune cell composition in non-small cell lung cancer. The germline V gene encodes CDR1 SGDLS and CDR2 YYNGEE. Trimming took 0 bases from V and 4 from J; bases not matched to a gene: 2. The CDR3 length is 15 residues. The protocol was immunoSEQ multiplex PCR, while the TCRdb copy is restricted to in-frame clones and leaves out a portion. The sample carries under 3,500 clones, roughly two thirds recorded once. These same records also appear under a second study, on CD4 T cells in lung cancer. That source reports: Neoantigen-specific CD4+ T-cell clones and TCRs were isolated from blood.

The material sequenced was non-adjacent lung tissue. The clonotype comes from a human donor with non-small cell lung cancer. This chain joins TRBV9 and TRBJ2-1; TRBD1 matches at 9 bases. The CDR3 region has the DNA TGTGCCAGCAGCGTAGTAGGGACAGGGTACAATGAGCAGTTCTTC. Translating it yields CASSVVGTGYNEQFF.